This entry features one T cell receptor (beta chain) sequence. Its antigen is unknown. TCRdb processed the 5' RACE reads anew with MiXCR; each CDR3 protein has one entry. The sample shows about 750,000 distinct CDR3 sequences, around 17% of them seen only once. The data were obtained in a study of CD8 T cells in ankylosing spondylitis. Broader study findings: Relatively rare in peripheral blood, disease-linked clones were also CD8+. A TCR beta motif made of several highly homologous variants seemed typical of ankylosing spondylitis blood.

Germline V gene sequence: CDR1 SGHRS, CDR2 YFSETQ. The length of the CDR3 is 15 residues. Unmatched junction bases numbered 10, after V lost 4 bases and J lost 4 bases. The TCR originated in a male donor with ankylosing spondylitis. Sequenced input: blood, either unsorted or a sorted T cell fraction (not recorded which). The chain links TRBV5-1 to TRBJ1-2, with 7 bases fitting TRBD1. In DNA, the CDR3 is TGCGCCAGCAGCACCTCCGGGACAGATTCCTATGGCTACACCTTC. It yields the protein CASSTSGTDSYGYTF. Using reference TRBV5-1 and TRBJ1-2 for the parts outside the CDR3, the full variable domain is KAGVTQTPRYLIKTRGQQVTLSCSPISGHRSVSWYQQTPGQGLQFLFEYFSETQRNKGNFPGRFSGRQFSNSRSEMNVSTLELGDSALYLCASSTSGTDSYGYTFGSGTRLTVV.